Described below is a single T cell receptor beta chain sequence and its context. The target antigen is unknown. The CDR3 totals 13 residues. Trimming cost V 2 bases and J 10 bases; bases outside gene matches: 4. Germline V CDR1 and CDR2: GTSNPN, SVGIG (reference sequence). These data belong to a study of glioma-infiltrating T cells after dendritic cell vaccination. Study information: Samples are from glioblastoma patients in Phase I and II dendritic cell vaccine trials. Treatment, given 2003 to 2012, was autologous tumor lysate-pulsed dendritic cell vaccination. Whole-study findings and limits: Estimated pretreatment TIL content predicted outcome after dendritic cell vaccination.

Time point defined: after dendritic cell vaccination, including at tumor progression/relapse. Input was approximately 2.2 ug genomic DNA, or all available if less. This table comes from immunoSEQ multiplex PCR, and its TCRdb copy is limited to in-frame clones, with some not included. The repertoire has roughly 100,000 clones, 90% of them found once; the top ten carry 2.5% to 3.5%. The sequence was collected from a human donor with glioblastoma. Sequencing used blood, obtained after dendritic cell vaccination. The chain links TRBV30 to TRBJ1-6, with 8 bases aligning to TRBD1. In DNA, the CDR3 is TGTGCCTGGAGTAGACAGGGGTTCTCACCCCTCCACTTT. Residues: CAWSRQGFSPLHF.